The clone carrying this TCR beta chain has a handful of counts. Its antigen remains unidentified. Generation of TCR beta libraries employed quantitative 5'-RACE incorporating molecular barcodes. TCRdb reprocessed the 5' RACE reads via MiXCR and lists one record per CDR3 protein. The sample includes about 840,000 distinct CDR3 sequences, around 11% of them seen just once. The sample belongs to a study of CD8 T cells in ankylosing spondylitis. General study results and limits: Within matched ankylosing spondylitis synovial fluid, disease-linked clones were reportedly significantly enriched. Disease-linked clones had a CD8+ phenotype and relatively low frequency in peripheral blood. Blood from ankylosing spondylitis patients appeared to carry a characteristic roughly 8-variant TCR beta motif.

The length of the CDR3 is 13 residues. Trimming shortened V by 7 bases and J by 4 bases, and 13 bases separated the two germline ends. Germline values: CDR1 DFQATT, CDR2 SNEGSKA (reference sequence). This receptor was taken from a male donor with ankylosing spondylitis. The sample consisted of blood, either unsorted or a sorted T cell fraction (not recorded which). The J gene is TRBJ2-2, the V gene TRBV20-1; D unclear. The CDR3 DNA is TGCAGTGAACGGAATCGGGTCACCGGGGAGCTGTTTTTT. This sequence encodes CSERNRVTGELFF.